One and the same sample provided the 27 T cell receptor beta chains below, sequenced in a study of blood T cells in healthy people across ages. Then a second PCR, running roughly 7 to 11 cycles, was carried out with a sample-barcoded 5' primer and a J-beta primer mix. TCRdb re-called the 5' RACE reads with MiXCR, one entry per CDR3 protein. The table includes 1.5 million or so distinct CDR3 sequences, 42% detected once. Sequenced input: blood. The receptors were gathered from a woman between 18 and 29 years old in good health.

The rearrangement links TRBV7-3 to TRBJ2-7, with D tentatively TRBD1 (6 bases). With 5 bases removed from V and 7 bases from J, the gap between germline ends came to 18 bases. The CDR3 spans 14 residues. CDR1 is SGHTA and CDR2 is FQGTGA in the germline V gene. The CDR3, as DNA: TGTGCCAGCAGCATTCAGGGGAACTACAATGAGCAGTACTTC. This codes for CASSIQGNYNEQYF.

The J gene is TRBJ1-4, the V gene TRBV12-3 or TRBV12-4, with unresolved D. The CDR3 runs 15 residues. V lost 6 bases, J lost 5 bases, and 16 bases lay in between. Written as DNA, the CDR3 is TGTGCCAGCAGAAAGCAAGTAGCCGTCAATGAAAAACTGTTTTTT. Its translation is CASRKQVAVNEKLFF.

This clonotype was seen a few times. This chain joins TRBV15 and TRBJ2-7; 7 nucleotides match TRBD1. V lost 0 bases to trimming and J lost 7 bases; unmatched junction nucleotides: 9. The CDR3 consists of 15 residues. Germline-derived CDR1 and CDR2 are LNHNV and YYDKDF (reference sequence). The CDR3 reads CATSRDRGGAEEQYF. The CDR3 DNA reads as TGTGCCACCAGCAGAGATCGAGGGGGCGCGGAAGAGCAGTACTTC.

The chain couples TRBV20-1 to TRBJ2-3; D is uncertain. The V gene lost 3 bases and the J gene lost 8 bases, with 6 bases spanning the gap. This CDR3 region has 10 residues. Germline-derived CDR1 and CDR2 are DFQATT and SNEGSKA (reference sequence). The CDR3 sequence is CSASSTTQYF. The CDR3 DNA reads TGCAGTGCTAGCAGCACTACGCAGTATTTT.

The chain recombines TRBV12-3 or TRBV12-4 with TRBJ2-5; D not resolved. The assigned J gene may be wrong: the sequence end matches TRBJ2-7 better. The CDR3 is 15 residues long. The CDR3 protein is CASSQGGEELYEQYF. DNA of the CDR3: TGTGCCAGCAGTCAAGGCGGAGAAGAGTTATACGAGCAGTACTTC.

This clonotype was picked up a small number of times. The chain combines TRBV27 with TRBJ2-7, with 9 positions matching TRBD1. Unmatched junction bases numbered 4, after V lost 7 bases and J lost 3 bases. The length of the CDR3 is 13 residues. The germline CDR1 and CDR2 sequences are MNHEY and SMNVEV (reference sequence). The CDR3 DNA is TGTGCCAGCAACAGGGGGCCTGACTACGAGCAGTACTTC. Protein product: CASNRGPDYEQYF.

This chain joins TRBV27 and TRBJ2-3, with D perhaps matching TRBD1 (5 bases). Per the germline V gene, CDR1 is MNHEY and CDR2 is SMNVEV (reference sequence). The CDR3 is made up of 12 amino acids. Trimming took 7 bases from V and 1 from J, leaving 6 bases between them. The CDR3, as DNA: TGTGCCAGCATAGGGGGCACAGATACGCAGTATTTT. Translation: CASIGGTDTQYF.

The chain links TRBV28 to TRBJ1-5, with TRBD1 identical over 8 bases. Unmatched junction bases numbered 7, after V lost 6 bases and J lost 6 bases. The CDR3 spans 14 residues. The germline V gene encodes CDR1 MDHEN and CDR2 SYDVKM. CDR3 DNA sequence: TGTGCCAGCAGACCTGACAGGGGTCCTCAGCCCCAGCATTTT. This gives the protein CASRPDRGPQPQHF.

The CDR3 spells CSVRGNGNEQFF. The CDR3 DNA reads as TGCAGTGTCAGAGGGAATGGCAATGAGCAGTTCTTC. The chain has TRBV20-1 and TRBJ2-1; D possibly corresponds to TRBD2 (5 bases). The CDR3 runs 12 residues. V lost 7 bases, J lost 6 bases, and 13 bases lay in between. Germline V lookup: CDR1 DFQATT, CDR2 SNEGSKA (reference sequence).

The V call is TRBV29-1, the J call TRBJ1-1; D might be TRBD1 (5 bases). Trimming cost V 2 bases and J 4 bases, with 11 bases left between them. Germline assignment: CDR1 SQVTM and CDR2 ANQGSEA. The CDR3 sequence is 13 residues long. The CDR3 DNA follows: TGCAGCGTTGAAAGGGGTCAGGGCACTGAAGCTTTCTTT. Amino acid sequence: CSVERGQGTEAFF.

The gene calls are TRBV18 and TRBJ2-1; 10 bases align to TRBD1. There are 16 residues in the CDR3. The V and J ends lost 3 bases and 6 bases, in that order; junction bases with no gene match: 8. The germline V gene has CDR1 KGHSH and CDR2 LQKENI. The CDR3 DNA sequence: TGTGCCAGCTCACCGCTATGGGGACAGGGGTTCAATGAGCAGTTCTTC. Amino acids: CASSPLWGQGFNEQFF.

V gene TRBV2 combines with J gene TRBJ2-7; D ambiguous. V was clipped by 5 bases and J by 1 base, with 9 bases between them. CDR1 and CDR2 (germline): SNHLY, FYNNEI. The CDR3 length is 13 residues. CDR3 sequence (DNA): TGTGCCAGCAGTCGGGCACAGTCCTACGAGCAGTACTTC. Translation gives CASSRAQSYEQYF. Looking up the rest from reference TRBV2 and TRBJ2-7 gives the full variable domain: EPEVTQTPSHQVTQMGQEVILRCVPISNHLYFYWYRQILGQKVEFLVSFYNNEISEKSEIFDDQFSVERPDGSNFTLKIRSTKLEDSAMYFCASSRAQSYEQYFGPGTRLTVT.

This clonotype was observed a handful of times. This rearrangement joins TRBV6-5 to TRBJ1-2, with D uncertain. Looked up from germline, CDR1 is MNHEY and CDR2 is SVGAGI. This CDR3 has 13 amino acids. The ends were cut back, 0 bases at V and 6 bases at J, with 8 bases in the middle. The DNA for the CDR3 is TGTGCCAGCAGTTACTCTTCTGGCGATGGCTACACCTTC. Its protein product is CASSYSSGDGYTF.

The V and J genes are TRBV3-1 and TRBJ1-2; D is perhaps TRBD1 (5 bases). The CDR3 is 14 residues long. Trimming shortened V by 0 bases and J by 8 bases, and 13 bases separated the two germline ends. The germline gives CDR1 LGHDT, CDR2 YNNKEL (reference sequence). CDR3 DNA sequence: TGTGCCAGCAGCCAAGATTTGAGGGGAAAAGGCTACACCTTC. Amino acid sequence: CASSQDLRGKGYTF.

This clonotype appeared many times. The CDR3 coding sequence is TGTGCCAGCAGTCTGACAGCTACCTACGAGCAGTACTTC. Its translation is CASSLTATYEQYF. V and J are TRBV6-1 and TRBJ2-7, with D perhaps matching TRBD1 (5 bases). Deletions cut 5 bases from V and 2 bases from J, with 10 bases between. The CDR3 loop spans 13 amino acids. CDR1 and CDR2 from the germline V gene are MNHNS and SASEGT.

The chain uses TRBV10-3 and TRBJ2-7, with 12 bases lining up with TRBD2. Germline assignment: CDR1 ENHRY and CDR2 SYGVKD. CDR3 length: 15 amino acids. V lost 6 bases to trimming and J lost 3 bases; unmatched junction nucleotides: 6. Here the CDR3 reads CAISRTSGNRYEQYF. Written as DNA, the CDR3 is TGTGCCATCAGCCGGACTAGCGGGAATCGCTACGAGCAGTACTTC.

This rearrangement joins TRBV3-1 to TRBJ2-2, with no clear D. The germline gives CDR1 LGHDT, CDR2 YNNKEL (reference sequence). Trimming pared 7 bases from V and 8 bases from J, leaving 17 bases between. The CDR3 is made up of 14 amino acids. The CDR3 region has the DNA TGTGCCAGCACCCCGTCGCACCAGTATGGGGAGCTGTTTTTT. This codes for CASTPSHQYGELFF.

V gene TRBV7-9 combines with J gene TRBJ2-5, with D hard to call. CDR1 and CDR2 (germline): SEHNR, FQNEAQ (reference sequence). The CDR3 extends over 12 amino acids. V was pared by 5 bases and J by 5 bases, with 9 bases between. This chain's CDR3 is CASSRGRETQYF. The CDR3 coding sequence is TGTGCCAGCAGCCGCGGACGGGAGACCCAGTACTTC.

The chain recombines TRBV7-2 with TRBJ2-7; either TRBD1 or TRBD2 may fit D (5 bases each). The V end was cut by 5 bases, the J end by 1 base, with 12 bases between. The V gene's germline CDR1 is SGHTA and CDR2 FQGNSA. The CDR3 is made up of 14 amino acids. CDR3: CASSVRDGSYEQYF. CDR3 nucleotide sequence: TGTGCCAGCAGCGTGAGGGACGGTTCCTACGAGCAGTACTTC. The full variable domain, its missing parts supplied by reference TRBV7-2 and TRBJ2-7, is GAGVSQSPSNKVTEKGKDVELRCDPISGHTALYWYRQSLGQGLEFLIYFQGNSAPDKSGLPSDRFSAERTGGSVSTLTIQRTQQEDSAVYLCASSVRDGSYEQYFGPGTRLTVT.

This clonotype was observed a few times. This sequence joins TRBV15 and TRBJ2-3; TRBD2 matches at 7 bases. The CDR3 loop spans 16 amino acids. V lost 5 bases, J lost 0 bases, and 8 bases stayed unmatched. Germline-derived CDR1 and CDR2 are LNHNV and YYDKDF (reference sequence). As DNA, the CDR3 is TGTGCCACCAGCCCTTTGAGCGGGGTAAGCACAGATACGCAGTATTTT. Protein product: CATSPLSGVSTDTQYF.

This clonotype occurred a few times. This chain connects TRBV12-3 or TRBV12-4 to TRBJ2-7, with D possibly matching TRBD1 (6 bases). Trimming shortened V by 3 bases and J by 3 bases, and 12 bases separated the two germline ends. The CDR3 has 14 residues. CDR3: CASSFPDRLYEQYF. The CDR3 nucleotides are TGTGCCAGCAGTTTCCCAGACAGGCTCTACGAGCAGTACTTC.

This clonotype came up a few times. The junction departs from the called germline gene at one end, perhaps through a read error. The CDR3 coding sequence is TGCGCCAGTAGCCAAGTCGGAGGACCGATAACAAATGAAAAACTGTTTTTT. Translating gives CASSQVGGPITNEKLFF. V usage is TRBV4-1 and J usage is TRBJ1-4; D unresolved. Germline V gene data show CDR1 as MGHRA and CDR2 as YSYEKL. This CDR3 has 17 amino acids.

The chain employs TRBV2 and TRBJ2-7; D is perhaps TRBD2 (6 bases). Germline V lookup: CDR1 SNHLY, CDR2 FYNNEI. The length of the CDR3 is 14 residues. V was cut by 7 bases and J by 3 bases, with 16 bases left in between. For the CDR3, the DNA is TGTGCCAGCACCCCCACGGACTATATCTACGAGCAGTACTTC. Translation: CASTPTDYIYEQYF.

For this clonotype: One end of the junction is discordant with germline, which a read error may explain. The chain is built from TRBV7-6 and TRBJ2-5, with TRBD2 identical over 14 bases. The CDR3 totals 16 residues. Germline CDR1 and CDR2: SGHVS and FNYEAQ. The CDR3 region has the DNA TGTGCCAGCAGCGCCCAGGGACTAGCGGGAGAAGAGACCGAGTACTTC. It codes for CASSAQGLAGEETEYF.

The chain has TRBV27 and TRBJ1-2; 8 bases are a match to TRBD1. CDR1 is MNHEY and CDR2 is SMNVEV in the germline V gene (reference sequence). This CDR3 is 14 amino acids long. With 5 bases clipped from V and 7 bases from J, the junction kept 9 bases outside the gene matches. The CDR3 nucleotides read TGTGCCAGCAGTGGGGGACAGGCAGCAACTGGCTACACCTTC. This encodes CASSGGQAATGYTF.

This clonotype has at least ten counts. The CDR3 loop is CATSDPSGPSTDTQYF. DNA of the CDR3: TGTGCCACCAGTGATCCCAGCGGACCTAGCACAGATACGCAGTATTTT. V is TRBV24-1 and J is TRBJ2-3; D is possibly TRBD2 (5 bases). Germline V gene sequence: CDR1 KGHDR, CDR2 SFDVKD. Trimming shortened V by 3 bases and J by 0 bases, and 12 bases separated the two germline ends. The CDR3 spans 16 residues.

The genes are TRBV12-3 or TRBV12-4 and TRBJ1-4; possibly TRBD1 for D (6 bases). This CDR3 has 14 amino acids. V was trimmed by 6 bases and J by 2 bases, leaving 10 bases between them. CDR3 DNA sequence: TGTGCCAGCAGCTATACAGGGACTAATGAAAAACTGTTTTTT. As protein: CASSYTGTNEKLFF.